The 20 T cell receptor beta chains below were found in one sample sequenced in a study of human T cells and chemical hapten exposure. Described time point: patch test 2, 6 weeks after DPC sensitization. Described treatment: therapeutic diphenylcyclopropenone sensitization with weekly scalp DPC. TCRdb re-analysed the RACE reads in MiXCR, keeping a single row per CDR3 protein. The sample records about 82,000 distinct CDR3 sequences, approximately 7% being singletons. The sample in question was whole blood, obtained in connection with sensitization to the hapten diphenylcyclopropenone (DPC). Receptor source: a woman in her twenties or thirties with alopecia areata. Some clones in this sample may be carry-over from other donors' samples.

This clonotype was seen only a few times. This chain joins TRBV20-1 and TRBJ1-1; 9 nucleotides match TRBD1. Germline-derived CDR1 and CDR2 are DFQATT and SNEGSKA (reference sequence). This CDR3 has 16 amino acids. V shed 0 bases and J 4 bases; nucleotides not matched to a gene: 9. CDR3 sequence: CSARDQRQGGGTEAFF. The CDR3 DNA is TGCAGTGCTAGAGATCAAAGACAGGGGGGGGGCACTGAAGCTTTCTTT.

This clonotype was seen repeatedly, ten times or more. This chain uses TRBV6-5 with TRBJ2-7, with TRBD2 matching over 7 bases. The junction had 7 bases not matched to a gene; V was cut back by 8 bases and J by 3 bases. CDR1 and CDR2 (germline): MNHEY, SVGAGI. The CDR3 is made up of 13 amino acids. For the CDR3, the DNA is TGTGCCAGCCGCCTTGGGAGGGGCTACGAGCAGTACTTC. As protein: CASRLGRGYEQYF.

The sample holds a few counts of this clonotype. The genes are TRBV2 and TRBJ1-5; unclear D gene. The germline V gene encodes CDR1 SNHLY and CDR2 FYNNEI. V was cut by 8 bases and J by 0 bases, with 14 bases left in between. The CDR3 extends over 15 amino acids. CDR3: CASEYHGYSNQPQHF. CDR3 in DNA: TGTGCCAGCGAATACCACGGCTATAGCAATCAGCCCCAGCATTTT. The variable domain in full, with the rest retrieved from reference TRBV2 and TRBJ1-5, is EPEVTQTPSHQVTQMGQEVILRCVPISNHLYFYWYRQILGQKVEFLVSFYNNEISEKSEIFDDQFSVERPDGSNFTLKIRSTKLEDSAMYFCASEYHGYSNQPQHFGDGTRLSIL.

In this sample, this clonotype turned up many times. The V gene is TRBV5-1, the J gene TRBJ2-6; 9 bases line up with TRBD2. The CDR3 contains 21 residues. The ends lost 1 base at V and 4 bases at J; junction bases unmatched: 18. Germline-derived CDR1 and CDR2 are SGHRS and YFSETQ. The CDR3 here is CASSLKLGSSGALAGANVLTF. CDR3 in DNA: TGCGCCAGCAGCTTGAAGTTGGGGTCTAGCGGGGCCCTAGCGGGGGCCAACGTCCTGACTTTC. Full variable domain (outside the CDR3, taken from reference TRBV5-1 and TRBJ2-6): KAGVTQTPRYLIKTRGQQVTLSCSPISGHRSVSWYQQTPGQGLQFLFEYFSETQRNKGNFPGRFSGRQFSNSRSEMNVSTLELGDSALYLCASSLKLGSSGALAGANVLTFGAGSRLTVL.

This clonotype was seen many times. This chain joins TRBV2 and TRBJ1-4; D is unresolved. Trimming cost V 0 bases and J 8 bases, with 4 bases left between them. Germline CDR1 is SNHLY and CDR2 is FYNNEI. This CDR3 is 12 amino acids long. This chain's CDR3 is CASSEAGEKLFF. In DNA form, the CDR3 reads TGTGCCAGCAGTGAAGCAGGGGAAAAACTGTTTTTT.

The table lists this clonotype with many counts. The V call is TRBV12-3 or TRBV12-4, the J call TRBJ2-2; TRBD1 aligns across 9 bases. The ends lost 6 bases at V and 7 bases at J; junction bases unmatched: 12. This CDR3 comprises 16 residues. The CDR3 is CASRRQTGGGLGELFF. The CDR3 nucleotides read TGTGCCAGCAGAAGACAAACAGGGGGCGGACTCGGGGAGCTGTTTTTT.

For this clonotype: This clone may be a read error of a much larger clone one base away. This chain links TRBV7-9 with TRBJ1-4; no definite D call. This CDR3 is 16 amino acids long. Trimming removed 0 bases at V and 1 base at J, with 9 bases between. Germline loops: CDR1 SEHNR, CDR2 FQNEAQ (reference sequence). The CDR3 coding sequence is TGTGCCAGCAGCTTAGCAGATCGGGTAACTAATGAAAAACTGTTTTTT. Its protein is CASSLADRVTNEKLFF.

This clonotype has just a few counts. The J gene is TRBJ1-5, the V gene TRBV19; D unclear. This CDR3 region has 14 residues. The germline gives CDR1 LNHDA, CDR2 SQIVND (reference sequence). Trimming left V 4 bases short and J 0 bases short, with 7 bases between. The CDR3 DNA sequence: TGTGCCAGTAGTAAGCAGGATAGCAATCAGCCCCAGCATTTT. It codes for CASSKQDSNQPQHF. The variable domain in full, with the rest retrieved from reference TRBV19 and TRBJ1-5, is DGGITQSPKYLFRKEGQNVTLSCEQNLNHDAMYWYRQDPGQGLRLIYYSQIVNDFQKGDIAEGYSVSREKKESFPLTVTSAQKNPTAFYLCASSKQDSNQPQHFGDGTRLSIL.

This clonotype was recorded once. This may be a read error, as it is one base from a much larger clone. The chain carries TRBV6-1 and TRBJ1-1, with 8 bases aligning to TRBD1. Germline values: CDR1 MNHNS, CDR2 SASEGT. The CDR3 spans 17 residues. This CDR3 reads CASSEYGVGTGGTKAFF. As DNA, the CDR3 is TGTGCCAGCAGTGAATATGGGGTTGGGACAGGAGGCACTAAAGCTTTCTTT.

This clonotype was observed at least ten times. The chain links TRBV12-3 or TRBV12-4 to TRBJ1-3; D is unresolved. This CDR3 has 13 residues. V gave up 7 bases and J gave up 0 bases, with 7 bases separating them. The CDR3 DNA is TGTGCCAGCAAATACAACTCTGGAAACACCATATATTTT. This codes for CASKYNSGNTIYF.

The rearrangement links TRBV12-3 or TRBV12-4 to TRBJ1-1; D gene ambiguous. This CDR3 spans 21 amino acids. V lost 3 bases and J lost 0, with 29 bases in between. The CDR3 region has the DNA TGTGCCAGCAGTTTTAGGGTTCGCACAACTCACATCACAGCTATGAACACTGAAGCTTTCTTT. Translation: CASSFRVRTTHITAMNTEAFF.

The V and J genes are TRBV7-8 and TRBJ2-6; D assignment may be TRBD1 or TRBD2 (6 bases each). The CDR3 has 19 amino acids. With 5 bases removed from V and 1 base from J, the gap between germline ends came to 21 bases. CDR1 is SGHVS, CDR2 FQNEAQ, per germline. The CDR3 bases are TGTGCCAGCAGCCCTCTACGGTGGGGGCGGGATTCTGGGGCCAACGTCCTGACTTTC. Translating it yields CASSPLRWGRDSGANVLTF.

This clonotype appeared many times. The gene calls are TRBV3-1 and TRBJ2-5, with D unresolved. CDR1 and CDR2 (germline): LGHDT, YNNKEL (reference sequence). V lost 2 bases and J 3 bases, leaving 13 bases between the germline ends. CDR3 length: 15 residues. The CDR3 region is CASSQMTIGEETQYF. The CDR3 region has the DNA TGTGCCAGCAGCCAAATGACAATAGGTGAAGAGACCCAGTACTTC.

There are many counts of this clonotype. This sequence joins TRBV29-1 and TRBJ2-6; unclear D gene. Germline CDR1 reads SQVTM; CDR2 reads ANQGSEA. The CDR3 is made up of 14 amino acids. V shed 7 bases and J shed 1 base, with 11 bases lying between them. Here the CDR3 DNA reads TGCAGCGCTATTATGATTTCTGGGGCCAACGTCCTGACTTTC. Its protein product is CSAIMISGANVLTF.

This chain links TRBV27 with TRBJ2-7; 14 positions agree with TRBD2. Germline CDR1 and CDR2: MNHEY and SMNVEV (reference sequence). V shed 3 bases, J shed 3 bases, and the junction held 16 bases outside the gene matches. The CDR3 runs 20 residues. CDR3 loop: CASSFRSTGLAGGHSYEQYF. In nucleotides, the CDR3 is TGTGCCAGCAGTTTTAGAAGTACAGGACTAGCGGGGGGCCATAGCTACGAGCAGTACTTC.

This clonotype was detected ten times or more. The gene calls are TRBV28 and TRBJ2-1; D may be TRBD2 (7 bases). Germline values: CDR1 MDHEN, CDR2 SYDVKM. The CDR3 loop spans 11 amino acids. The V and J ends lost 3 bases and 15 bases respectively, with 12 bases between them. The CDR3 spells CASSFGGRWFF. In nucleotides, the CDR3 is TGTGCCAGCAGTTTCGGGGGGCGATGGTTCTTC.

The chain joins TRBV20-1 to TRBJ1-3; no reliable D call. The germline V gene encodes CDR1 DFQATT and CDR2 SNEGSKA (reference sequence). The CDR3 runs 15 residues. Trimming removed 6 bases at V and 2 bases at J, with 17 bases between. CDR3 sequence: CSALDAFGTGNTIYF. The CDR3 DNA reads TGCAGTGCCCTTGACGCCTTTGGGACTGGAAACACCATATATTTT.

The V gene is TRBV24-1, the J gene TRBJ2-1; D not resolved. Germline V gene lookup returns CDR1 KGHDR and CDR2 SFDVKD. The CDR3 runs to 13 residues. The germline V and J ends were trimmed by 1 base and 5 bases, with 5 bases remaining between them. CDR3 region: CATSDFGHNEQFF. CDR3 nucleotides: TGTGCCACCAGTGATTTTGGCCACAATGAGCAGTTCTTC.

The gene calls are TRBV20-1 and TRBJ2-5; TRBD1 aligns across 7 bases. Germline CDR1 is DFQATT and CDR2 is SNEGSKA (reference sequence). V trimming: 6 bases; J trimming: 0 bases; junction bases outside the gene matches: 7. This CDR3 region has 14 residues. The CDR3, as DNA: TGCAGTGCCGCGACAGGGATTTACCAAGAGACCCAGTACTTC. Translating gives CSAATGIYQETQYF.

In this sample, this clonotype turned up many times. The chain uses TRBV9 and TRBJ2-3, with no clear D. V was pared by 2 bases and J by 2 bases, with 9 bases between. Germline CDR1 is SGDLS and CDR2 is YYNGEE. The CDR3 runs 14 residues. CDR3 sequence reads: CASSVRALTDTQYF. CDR3 DNA sequence: TGTGCCAGCAGCGTCCGGGCCCTCACAGATACGCAGTATTTT.